Listed below are T cell receptor beta chains from one sample, sequenced in a study of blood T cell repertoires in COVID-19. Clones were read by immunoSEQ multiplex PCR, and TCRdb kept only the in-frame ones, dropping some. Among roughly 190,000 clones, roughly 87% were seen once, and the ten largest hold approximately 6.1%. Sequenced material: peripheral blood. The receptors come from a woman in her 40s with acute or convalescent COVID-19. The CDR3 runs from the conserved cysteine through the conserved F or W. The D gene is left open where the match is weak. Not all rows give a size; the values are once, few, many and, for expanded clones, a class.

clone_size cdr3_length j_call d_call v_call cdr3_aa
. 15 TRBJ2-5 . TRBV5-4 CASSSLLGGQETQYF
. 12 TRBJ2-7 TRBD2 TRBV2 CASSGPGLAETF
. 16 TRBJ2-1 . TRBV18 CASSPFDPRSYNEQFF
. 11 TRBJ2-1 . TRBV18 CASSPEYQQFF
many 11 TRBJ1-2 . TRBV29-1 CSVDYGDGYTF
. 13 TRBJ1-6 . TRBV19 CASSTQGNSPLHF
. 18 TRBJ2-5 TRBD2 TRBV27 CASSWRPPLTSFEETQYF
few 13 TRBJ1-1 TRBD1 TRBV27 CASSRGQITEAFF
. 16 TRBJ2-3 . TRBV27 CASSLRDTPSRDTQYF
. 18 TRBJ2-7 . TRBV4-1 CASSQGEPGGSVTYEQYF
. 15 TRBJ2-7 TRBD1 TRBV5-4 CASTSGGQGPSEQYF
. 13 TRBJ2-7 . TRBV14 CASSQAYGAEQYF
. 14 TRBJ1-4 . TRBV18 CASSLGGTSEKLFF
once 14 TRBJ1-2 TRBD1 TRBV5-4 CASSRDRAYYGYTF
. 12 TRBJ2-3 . TRBV19 CASSPHSDTQYF
. 17 TRBJ2-5 . TRBV11-2 CASSHTNRTVYQETQYF
. 14 TRBJ1-2 . TRBV28 CASSLPLTGYGYTF